The 17 T cell receptor beta chains given below trace back to one sample, sequenced in a study of blood T cell repertoires in COVID-19. Here immunoSEQ multiplex PCR was the method, and the copy in TCRdb shows in-frame clones only, minus some. Of some 400,000 clones detected, more than 65% appear once; the ten largest clones hold more than 0.85%. Sequenced input: peripheral blood. The receptors were gathered from a human donor with acute or convalescent COVID-19. The donor label of this sample is uncertain.

Concerning this clone itself: The same CDR3 is also encoded by other DNA sequences in this sample. The V gene is TRBV5-1, the J gene TRBJ1-2; D gene unclear. Germline CDR1 reads SGHRS; CDR2 reads YFSETQ. Deletions cut 0 bases from V and 2 bases from J, with 8 bases between. The CDR3 has 14 residues. DNA of the CDR3: TGCGCCAGCAGCTTGGCCCTGCAGAACTATGGCTACACCTTC. This translates into CASSLALQNYGYTF.

CDR3 in amino acids: CASSLHITETYEQYF. CDR3 bases: TGTGCCAGCAGCCTACATATAACAGAGACCTACGAGCAGTACTTC. V usage is TRBV27 and J usage is TRBJ2-7; D is ambiguous. The CDR3 loop spans 15 amino acids. Trimming took off 6 bases at V and 2 bases at J, with 17 bases between the two ends. The germline V gene has CDR1 MNHEY and CDR2 SMNVEV (reference sequence).

This rearrangement joins TRBV28 to TRBJ2-1; the match to TRBD2 covers 15 bases. CDR1 MDHEN and CDR2 SYDVKM come from the germline V gene. Trimming at V came to 5 bases and at J to 4 bases, leaving 12 bases not matched to a gene. The CDR3 has 19 residues. The CDR3 DNA reads as TGTGCCAGCAGTCCCGGGCGCGGACTAGCGGGGGGGCCTTACAATGAGCAGTTCTTC. Its protein product is CASSPGRGLAGGPYNEQFF.

The V and J genes are TRBV28 and TRBJ2-7; D may be TRBD2 (5 bases). CDR1 and CDR2 from the germline V gene are MDHEN and SYDVKM. The CDR3 has 14 residues. With 7 bases removed from V and 0 bases from J, the gap between germline ends came to 13 bases. CDR3 loop: CASKEHGDSYEQYF. CDR3 nucleotide sequence: TGTGCCAGCAAGGAGCACGGGGACTCCTACGAGCAGTACTTC.

The V call is TRBV4-1, the J call TRBJ1-3, with D possibly matching TRBD1 (6 bases). V shed 5 bases and J shed 1 base, with 15 bases lying between them. There are 16 residues in the CDR3. Germline V CDR1 and CDR2: MGHRA, YSYEKL. The CDR3 DNA reads as TGCGCCAGCAGCTATTCCGCACAGGGTTCTGGAAACACCATATATTTT. Translation: CASSYSAQGSGNTIYF.

The chain is built from TRBV5-1 and TRBJ1-3, with D hard to call. This CDR3 has 17 amino acids. The germline CDR1 and CDR2 sequences are SGHRS and YFSETQ. Trimming pared 4 bases from V and 0 bases from J, leaving 17 bases between. As DNA, the CDR3 is TGCGCCAGCAGCACAGACCCAGAGAACTCCTCTGGAAACACCATATATTTT. This translates into CASSTDPENSSGNTIYF. Drawing the rest from reference TRBV5-1 and TRBJ1-3, the complete variable domain is KAGVTQTPRYLIKTRGQQVTLSCSPISGHRSVSWYQQTPGQGLQFLFEYFSETQRNKGNFPGRFSGRQFSNSRSEMNVSTLELGDSALYLCASSTDPENSSGNTIYFGEGSWLTVV.

The chain is built from TRBV19 and TRBJ2-2, with D possibly TRBD1 on 6 matching bases. The CDR3 sequence is 15 residues long. The V end lost 6 bases, the J end lost 7 bases, and 18 bases lay between the germline ends. The germline V gene has CDR1 LNHDA and CDR2 SQIVND (reference sequence). CDR3 in DNA: TGTGCCAGTAGGGCTTCTCACAGGGCTAACGGGGAGCTGTTTTTT. Protein product: CASRASHRANGELFF.

The chain carries TRBV29-1 and TRBJ1-2; D remains unclear. The germline V and J ends were trimmed by 4 bases and 3 bases, with 9 bases remaining between them. Germline V gives CDR1 SQVTM, CDR2 ANQGSEA. CDR3 length equals 12 residues. The chain's CDR3 is CSVVNRDYGYTF. The CDR3 nucleotides read TGCAGCGTTGTAAATCGAGACTATGGCTACACCTTC. The variable domain in full, completed from reference TRBV29-1 and TRBJ1-2, reads SAVISQKPSRDICQRGTSLTIQCQVDSQVTMMFWYRQQPGQSLTLIATANQGSEATYESGFVIDKFPISRPNLTFSTLTVSNMSPEDSSIYLCSVVNRDYGYTFGSGTRLTVV.

The rearrangement uses TRBV30 and TRBJ1-4; 11 bases are shared with TRBD1. This CDR3 is built from 17 residues. The trim removed 3 bases at V and 2 bases at J, leaving 8 bases unmatched. The germline V gene has CDR1 GTSNPN and CDR2 SVGIG (reference sequence). DNA for the CDR3: TGTGCCTGGAGCGCTGGACAGGGGGCGAGGACTAATGAAAAACTGTTTTTT. This codes for CAWSAGQGARTNEKLFF. The full variable domain, in which reference TRBV30 and TRBJ1-4 provide the parts outside the CDR3, is SQTIHQWPATLVQPVGSPLSLECTVEGTSNPNLYWYRQAAGRGLQLLFYSVGIGQISSEVPQNLSASRPQDRQFILSSKKLLLSDSGFYLCAWSAGQGARTNEKLFFGSGTQLSVL.

The CDR3 DNA reads as TGTGCCAGCAGTCTCGAACGGACAGGGACAGAGACCCAGTACTTC. Its translation: CASSLERTGTETQYF. V usage is TRBV2 and J usage is TRBJ2-5, with 8 bases lining up with TRBD1. The CDR3 is 15 amino acids. Germline trimming cut 5 bases from V and 4 bases from J; bases unmatched to any gene: 9. Germline V gives CDR1 SNHLY, CDR2 FYNNEI.

The chain carries TRBV5-5 and TRBJ2-1; TRBD1 agrees at 9 bases. The germline gives CDR1 SGHKS, CDR2 YYEKEE (reference sequence). V lost 0 bases, J lost 9 bases, and 7 bases stayed unmatched. The CDR3 length is 15 residues. CDR3 protein: CASSLGDRGFSEQFF. The CDR3 coding sequence is TGTGCCAGCAGCTTGGGAGACAGGGGGTTCAGTGAGCAGTTCTTC. The full variable domain, in which reference TRBV5-5 and TRBJ2-1 provide the parts outside the CDR3, is DAGVTQSPTHLIKTRGQQVTLRCSPISGHKSVSWYQQVLGQGPQFIFQYYEKEERGRGNFPDRFSARQFPNYSSELNVNALLLGDSALYLCASSLGDRGFSEQFFGPGTRLTVL.

This chain uses TRBV9 with TRBJ1-1, with D unclear. Trimming pared 1 base from V and 3 bases from J, leaving 13 bases between. Germline-derived CDR1 and CDR2 are SGDLS and YYNGEE. This CDR3 contains 15 residues. The CDR3: CASSVSPRTHTEAFF. The CDR3 DNA reads TGTGCCAGCAGCGTATCTCCCAGGACTCACACTGAAGCTTTCTTT.

V usage is TRBV14 and J usage is TRBJ2-1; 8 bases line up with TRBD1. Looked up from germline, CDR1 is SGHDN and CDR2 is FVKESK. The CDR3 is 13 amino acids. After removal of 8 bases from V and 4 bases from J, the junction contained 4 bases not matched to a gene. The CDR3, as DNA: TGTGCCAGCGGACAGGGCTTTTACAATGAGCAGTTCTTC. This encodes CASGQGFYNEQFF.

The chain employs TRBV4-1 and TRBJ2-1; 9 bases line up with TRBD2. Germline CDR1 and CDR2: MGHRA and YSYEKL. The CDR3 length is 16 residues. V lost 2 bases and J lost 9; bases outside the gene matches: 11. The CDR3 DNA follows: TGCGCCAGCAGCCAATACTCTGTTAGCGGGGGTGGTGAGCAGTTCTTC. Protein product: CASSQYSVSGGGEQFF.

This chain uses TRBV7-6 with TRBJ1-2, with 11 positions matching TRBD1. Germline V gene lookup returns CDR1 SGHVS and CDR2 FNYEAQ. This CDR3 comprises 13 residues. The V and J ends lost 4 bases and 8 bases, in that order; junction bases with no gene match: 3. Written as DNA, the CDR3 is TGTGCCAGCAGCTACGGACAGGGGGCAGGCTACACCTTC. It specifies CASSYGQGAGYTF.

The V and J genes are TRBV6-5 and TRBJ1-2, with D unresolved. Trimming took off 5 bases at V and 5 bases at J, with 15 bases between the two ends. This CDR3 has 14 amino acids. Germline V gene sequence: CDR1 MNHEY, CDR2 SVGAGI. The CDR3 DNA follows: TGTGCCAGCAGTCGTGATTCTATGGTGTATGGCTACACCTTC. The encoded protein is CASSRDSMVYGYTF.

The V gene is TRBV18, the J gene TRBJ1-4; D is possibly TRBD1 (5 bases). This CDR3 comprises 16 residues. V was clipped by 2 bases and J by 4 bases, with 14 bases between them. Germline lookup yields CDR1 KGHSH and CDR2 LQKENI. The CDR3, as DNA: TGTGCCAGCTCACCAGGCGTGGGACTCCTTAATGAAAAACTGTTTTTT. Amino acid sequence: CASSPGVGLLNEKLFF.